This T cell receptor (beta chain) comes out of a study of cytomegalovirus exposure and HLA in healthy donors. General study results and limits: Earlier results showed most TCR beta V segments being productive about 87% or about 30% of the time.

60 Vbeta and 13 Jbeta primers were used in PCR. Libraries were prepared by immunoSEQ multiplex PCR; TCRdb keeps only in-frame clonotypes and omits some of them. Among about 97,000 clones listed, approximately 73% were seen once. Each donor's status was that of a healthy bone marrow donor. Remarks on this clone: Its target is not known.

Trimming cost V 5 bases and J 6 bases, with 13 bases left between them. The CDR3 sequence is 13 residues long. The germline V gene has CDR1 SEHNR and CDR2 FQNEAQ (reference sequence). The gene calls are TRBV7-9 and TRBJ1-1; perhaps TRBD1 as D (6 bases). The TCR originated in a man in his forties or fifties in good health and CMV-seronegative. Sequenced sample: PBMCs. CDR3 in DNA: TGTGCCAGCAGCCCCTCGGACAGAGCTGAAGCTTTCTTT. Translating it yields CASSPSDRAEAFF.